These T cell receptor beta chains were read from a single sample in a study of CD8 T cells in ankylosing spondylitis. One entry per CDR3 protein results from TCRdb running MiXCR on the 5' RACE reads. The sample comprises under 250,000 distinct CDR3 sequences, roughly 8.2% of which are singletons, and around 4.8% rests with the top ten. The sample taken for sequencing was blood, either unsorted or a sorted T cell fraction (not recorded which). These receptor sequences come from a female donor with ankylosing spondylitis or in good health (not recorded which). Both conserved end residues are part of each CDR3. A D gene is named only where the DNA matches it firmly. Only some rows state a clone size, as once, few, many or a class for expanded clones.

TGTGCCAGCAGTCGGGGGGACAGTCGAAACACTGAAGCTTTCTTT CASSRGDSRNTEAFF 15 TRBJ1-1 few TRBV25-1 TRBD1
TGTGCCAGCAGTTACTTTTCGACGAGGAGCAACACTGAAGCTTTCTTT CASSYFSTRSNTEAFF 16 TRBJ1-1 many TRBV6-5 -
TGTGCCAGCACCAGGGGGATAGGAGGCAGACAAGAGACCCAGTACTTC CASTRGIGGRQETQYF 16 TRBJ2-5 - TRBV12-3/TRBV12-4 TRBD1
TGCAGTGCTCCCGACAGGAGATTGAACACTGAAGCTTTCTTT CSAPDRRLNTEAFF 14 TRBJ1-1 many TRBV20-1 -
TGTGCCAGCAGCTCTGCTAAACAGGGGATGAACGACGAGCAGTACTTC CASSSAKQGMNDEQYF 16 TRBJ2-7 many TRBV7-9 TRBD1
TGCAGTGCAAGCCTCCCGGGACAGGTATACAATGAGCAGTTCTTC CSASLPGQVYNEQFF 15 TRBJ2-1 many TRBV20-1 TRBD1
TGTGCCAGCAGCGTATCGCACTTCATCGGAGGGTCACCCCTCCACTTT CASSVSHFIGGSPLHF 16 TRBJ1-6 many TRBV11-2 -
TGTGCCATCAGTGCGAGCTCAGATACGCAGTATTTT CAISASSDTQYF 12 TRBJ2-3 many TRBV10-3 -
TGTGCCAGCAGCCCGCGGCGGACCACTAACACTGAAGCTTTCTTT CASSPRRTTNTEAFF 15 TRBJ1-1 many TRBV7-9 -
TGTGCCAGCAGTTCCAGGGCAGCGGGGCCCCCCTACAATGAGCAGTTCTTC CASSSRAAGPPYNEQFF 17 TRBJ2-1 many TRBV12-3/TRBV12-4 TRBD2
TGTGCCTGGAGTGTAACCAGGGCTGAAGCTTTCTTT CAWSVTRAEAFF 12 TRBJ1-1 many TRBV30 -
TGCAGTGCCCCGGGGGGACCCACTGAAGCTTTCTTT CSAPGGPTEAFF 12 TRBJ1-1 many TRBV20-1 -
TGCAGTGCCCCGGGACAGGACCAAGAGACCCAGTACTTC CSAPGQDQETQYF 13 TRBJ2-5 many TRBV20-1 TRBD1
TGTGCCACCAGCAGACGAACTAGCGTGGACAATGAGCAGTTCTTC CATSRRTSVDNEQFF 15 TRBJ2-1 - TRBV15 TRBD2
TGTGCCAGCAGCCGACTCTTAGGTAAACAGCCCCAGCATTTT CASSRLLGKQPQHF 14 TRBJ1-5 few TRBV7-2 -
TGTGCCAGCAGCGAAACAGGGGATCATCAGTACTTC CASSETGDHQYF 12 TRBJ2-4 few TRBV7-9 TRBD1
TGCGCCAGCCGCAGCGGACTAGCGGGATTCAATGAGCAGTTCTTC CASRSGLAGFNEQFF 15 TRBJ2-1 many TRBV5-1 TRBD2
TGTGCCAGCAGCGTAGGAGGCAGGCACTATGGCTACACCTTC CASSVGGRHYGYTF 14 TRBJ1-2 few TRBV9 -
TGTGCCAGCAGCCGCCCTCGGGGGACCACCAATGAGCAGTTCTTC CASSRPRGTTNEQFF 15 TRBJ2-1 - TRBV11-2 -
TGTGCCAGCAGCGTCCCGGTCCAAGAGACCCAGTACTTC CASSVPVQETQYF 13 TRBJ2-5 many TRBV7-6 -
TGTGCCACCAAACGACAGGGTTCAGAGACCCAGTACTTC CATKRQGSETQYF 13 TRBJ2-5 many TRBV12-3/TRBV12-4 TRBD1
TGTGCCAGCAGTCCTCCCGCCTTGAGGGGAATTTACGAGCAGTACTTC CASSPPALRGIYEQYF 16 TRBJ2-7 many TRBV27 -
TGCAGCGTTGAATATGTGTGGCGGGAGCGGTGGACGCAGTATTTT CSVEYVWRERWTQYF 15 TRBJ2-3 many TRBV29-1 TRBD2
TGTGCCAGCAGCCGGGGGCCACAGAACACTGAAGCTTTCTTT CASSRGPQNTEAFF 14 TRBJ1-1 few TRBV5-5 -
TGTGCCAGCAGCCAAGATGTGGGAGGTGAGCAGTACTTC CASSQDVGGEQYF 13 TRBJ2-7 many TRBV4-2 -
TGTGCCAGCAGCTTAGTTGTCAGGGTGGACAATAATGAGCAGTTCTTC CASSLVVRVDNNEQFF 16 TRBJ2-1 many TRBV7-9 -
TGTGCCACCAGCAACGGACTAGCGGGAAGGGGAGATACGCAGTATTTT CATSNGLAGRGDTQYF 16 TRBJ2-3 many TRBV15 TRBD2
TGCAGTGCTAGAGATAGAATGAACACTGAAGCTTTCTTT CSARDRMNTEAFF 13 TRBJ1-1 many TRBV20-1 -
TGTGCCAGCAGCTTAATCAGCGCTTGGAGTATGGCGGATACGCAGTATTTT CASSLISAWSMADTQYF 17 TRBJ2-3 many TRBV5-6 -
TGCGCCAGCAGCTTCGCGGGAGGGCTAGATACGCAGTATTTT CASSFAGGLDTQYF 14 TRBJ2-3 many TRBV5-1 TRBD2
TGTGCCAGCAGCCAAGGGGGTGGGGGCAACTATGGCTACACCTTC CASSQGGGGNYGYTF 15 TRBJ1-2 many TRBV4-2 -
TGCGCCACCCTGACTAGCGGGAGATGGAATGAGCAGTTCTTC CATLTSGRWNEQFF 14 TRBJ2-1 many TRBV5-1 TRBD2
TGTGCCAGCAGCAAAGAGATCCGGGGGCTACTCGGCAATCAGCCCCAGCATTTT CASSKEIRGLLGNQPQHF 18 TRBJ1-5 many TRBV21-1 -
TGCAGTGCTACCGGGACAGGGCGTAGTCTAAGCACAGATACGCAGTATTTT CSATGTGRSLSTDTQYF 17 TRBJ2-3 many TRBV20-1 TRBD1
TGCAGTGCCGCCGGACAGGGGAACGAGCAGTACTTC CSAAGQGNEQYF 12 TRBJ2-7 many TRBV20-1 TRBD1
TGTGCCAGCAGCTACCTAGACAGGATTAATGAAGCTTTCTTT CASSYLDRINEAFF 14 TRBJ1-1 many TRBV5-6 -
TGTGCCAGCTCCCGGGACGGATATGGCTACACCTTC CASSRDGYGYTF 12 TRBJ1-2 many TRBV25-1 -
TGTGCCAGCAGCTTAGCGCCAGGGCCCCAGTACTTC CASSLAPGPQYF 12 TRBJ2-7 many TRBV7-8 -
TGCGCCAGCAGCCAAGGACGGGCTAGCTACAATGAGCAGTTCTTC CASSQGRASYNEQFF 15 TRBJ2-1 many TRBV3-1 -
TGTGCCAGCTCAGAAAGTATCGCGGGACCATCCAACCAGTACTTC CASSESIAGPSNQYF 15 TRBJ2-5 - TRBV18 -
TGTGCCACCGCAACAGGGATCCACTATGGCTACACCTTC CATATGIHYGYTF 13 TRBJ1-2 once TRBV6-1 -
TGCAGTGCTAGAGCAGGGGTTGGGGAGTTCTTC CSARAGVGEFF 11 TRBJ2-1 many TRBV20-1 -
TGCGCCAGCAGCCCTCAAGGCGCGGGAGGTAACAATGAGCAGTTCTTC CASSPQGAGGNNEQFF 16 TRBJ2-1 many TRBV5-1 TRBD2
TGTGCCAGCTGTTCCTCCGACGGCGCTTTTACAAACTATGGCTACACCTTC CASCSSDGAFTNYGYTF 17 TRBJ1-2 - TRBV12-3/TRBV12-4 -
TGCAGCGTTGAAGGCAGAAACCCCTACGAGCAGTACTTC CSVEGRNPYEQYF 13 TRBJ2-7 many TRBV29-1 -
TGCGCCAGCAGCCAATCCGGACTAGCGGGATACAATGAGCAGTTCTTC CASSQSGLAGYNEQFF 16 TRBJ2-1 many TRBV4-3 TRBD2
TGTGCCATCAGTCCTAGCGGGAAATACACAGATACGCAGTATTTT CAISPSGKYTDTQYF 15 TRBJ2-3 many TRBV10-3 TRBD2
TGCAGCGTCACCTCCAGGGGGCCATCCTACGAGCAGTACTTC CSVTSRGPSYEQYF 14 TRBJ2-7 many TRBV29-1 TRBD1
TGTGCCATCAGTAGAATGACAGGGGTGAGCTCTGGGGCCAACGTCCTGACTTTC CAISRMTGVSSGANVLTF 18 TRBJ2-6 many TRBV10-3 TRBD1
TGTGCCAGCAGCGTGGACGGGAGCGTCGGTGGGAATGAGCAGTTCTTC CASSVDGSVGGNEQFF 16 TRBJ2-1 few TRBV9 -
TGCAGTGCCGCCCCCCGTTGGTCTAGCGGGAGTACCGGGGAGCTGTTTTTT CSAAPRWSSGSTGELFF 17 TRBJ2-2 many TRBV20-1 TRBD2